Presented here are 18 T cell receptor beta chains from one specimen sequenced in a study of blood T cell repertoires in COVID-19. Generated by immunoSEQ multiplex PCR, the TCRdb table keeps only in-frame clones and is missing some. Of a few hundred thousand clones detected, over 75% appear once; the ten largest clones hold around 2.1%. Sequencing input: PBMCs or T cells enriched from blood (not recorded which). These receptors came from a man under 40 who had recovered from COVID-19.

In this sample, this clone turned up many times. The V call is TRBV11-2, the J call TRBJ2-1; 9 bases match TRBD2. CDR3 length equals 19 residues. Per germline, CDR1 SGHAT and CDR2 FQNNGV. The V and J ends lost 2 bases and 2 bases, in that order; junction bases with no gene match: 13. CDR3 protein: CASSLLLRLAGSPYNEQFF. The CDR3 DNA follows: TGTGCCAGCAGCTTATTATTACGGCTAGCGGGATCCCCCTACAATGAGCAGTTCTTC. Using reference TRBV11-2 and TRBJ2-1 for the parts outside the CDR3, the full variable domain is EAGVAQSPRYKIIEKRQSVAFWCNPISGHATLYWYQQILGQGPKLLIQFQNNGVVDDSQLPKDRFSAERLKGVDSTLKIQPAKLEDSAVYLCASSLLLRLAGSPYNEQFFGPGTRLTVL.

This chain joins TRBV7-3 and TRBJ1-1; D might be TRBD1 (5 bases). The germline CDR1 and CDR2 sequences are SGHTA and FQGTGA. The CDR3 loop spans 13 amino acids. Trimming took 3 bases from V and 2 from J, leaving 7 bases between them. CDR3 sequence: CASSFTGNTEAFF. The CDR3 DNA is TGTGCCAGCAGCTTTACAGGAAACACTGAAGCTTTCTTT.

In its sample, this clone was seen once. The rearrangement joins TRBV2 to TRBJ2-5; unclear D gene. V dropped 6 bases and J dropped 1 base, with 9 bases sitting between them. The CDR3 runs 13 residues. Per the germline V gene, CDR1 is SNHLY and CDR2 is FYNNEI. CDR3 in amino acids: CASSPTGQETQYF. In nucleotides, the CDR3 is TGTGCCAGCAGCCCCACGGGCCAAGAGACCCAGTACTTC. Complete variable domain (other parts from reference TRBV2 and TRBJ2-5): EPEVTQTPSHQVTQMGQEVILRCVPISNHLYFYWYRQILGQKVEFLVSFYNNEISEKSEIFDDQFSVERPDGSNFTLKIRSTKLEDSAMYFCASSPTGQETQYFGPGTRLLVL.

This rearrangement joins TRBV20-1 to TRBJ1-2; weak D call: TRBD1 (5 bases). This CDR3 is 12 amino acids long. Germline V CDR1 and CDR2: DFQATT, SNEGSKA (reference sequence). V shed 3 bases and J shed 8 bases, with 13 bases lying between them. The CDR3 here is CSASSGQGGYTF. DNA of the CDR3: TGCAGTGCTAGTTCAGGGCAGGGCGGCTACACCTTC.

This rearrangement joins TRBV6-1 to TRBJ2-1; D is unresolved. The germline gives CDR1 MNHNS, CDR2 SASEGT. V was trimmed by 1 base and J by 0 bases, leaving 7 bases between them. This CDR3 is built from 15 residues. The DNA for the CDR3 is TGTGCCAGCAGTGAAGACAACTACTCCTACAATGAGCAGTTCTTC. Amino acids: CASSEDNYSYNEQFF.

This clone appeared a single time. V usage is TRBV7-9 and J usage is TRBJ1-4, with 7 nucleotides matching TRBD1. This CDR3 region has 15 residues. The junction had 2 bases not matched to a gene; V was cut back by 1 base and J by 3 bases. Per the germline V gene, CDR1 is SEHNR and CDR2 is FQNEAQ (reference sequence). In DNA, the CDR3 is TGTGCCAGCAGCTTAGGGGGACAGTCTAATGAAAAACTGTTTTTT. It is translated as CASSLGGQSNEKLFF.

CDR3 sequence (DNA): TGCGCCAGCAGCCCACAACAGGCGAGCACTGAAGCTTTCTTT. Amino acid sequence: CASSPQQASTEAFF. The chain combines TRBV5-1 with TRBJ1-1; the D gene is possibly TRBD1 (5 bases). Germline V CDR1 and CDR2: SGHRS, YFSETQ. The V and J ends lost 4 bases and 4 bases respectively, with 14 bases between them. The CDR3 is made up of 14 amino acids.

The V call is TRBV9, the J call TRBJ1-3; D not certain. Trimming removed 0 bases from V and 4 bases from J, with 14 bases in between. Germline V gene lookup returns CDR1 SGDLS and CDR2 YYNGEE. The CDR3 is 16 residues long. The CDR3 protein is CASSVESRTMGNTIYF. The CDR3 bases are TGTGCCAGCAGCGTAGAGTCCAGGACTATGGGAAACACCATATATTTT.

The table lists this clone with a few counts. The V gene is TRBV30, the J gene TRBJ1-2, with D hard to call. V gave up 0 bases and J gave up 8 bases, with 16 bases separating them. This CDR3 spans 14 amino acids. Germline V gives CDR1 GTSNPN, CDR2 SVGIG (reference sequence). The CDR3 DNA reads TGTGCCTGGAGTGTAGGTAGCGTAGGTTACGGCTACACCTTC. It specifies CAWSVGSVGYGYTF.

The genes are TRBV2 and TRBJ1-5; 8 bases match TRBD1. V lost 2 bases, J lost 3 bases, and 3 bases stayed unmatched. The CDR3 has 15 residues. CDR1 and CDR2 (germline): SNHLY, FYNNEI. CDR3 in DNA: TGTGCCAGCAGTGAATACAGGGGGATCAATCAGCCCCAGCATTTT. It is translated as CASSEYRGINQPQHF.

The chain combines TRBV6-5 with TRBJ2-1; D might be TRBD1 (5 bases). The CDR3 loop spans 14 amino acids. V lost 6 bases, J lost 0 bases, and 9 bases lay in between. Germline values: CDR1 MNHEY, CDR2 SVGAGI. CDR3 coding DNA: TGTGCCAGCAGGTGGACAAGCTCCTACAATGAGCAGTTCTTC. Its protein product is CASRWTSSYNEQFF.

The chain has TRBV6-2 or TRBV6-3 and TRBJ2-1; a weak D match, TRBD1 (6 bases). V lost 7 bases and J 3 bases, leaving 16 bases between the germline ends. This CDR3 is 15 amino acids long. Germline V CDR1 and CDR2: MNHEY, SVGEGT. The CDR3 bases are TGTGCCAGCATCCCGGGGCAGGGGCTCTACAATGAGCAGTTCTTC. The encoded protein is CASIPGQGLYNEQFF.

The chain is built from TRBV27 and TRBJ1-6; 7 bases fit TRBD1. CDR3 length equals 13 residues. Germline-derived CDR1 and CDR2 are MNHEY and SMNVEV (reference sequence). Losses at the gene ends were 2 bases for V and 11 bases for J; bases not matched to a gene: 3. CDR3 DNA sequence: TGTGCCAGCAGTTTAGACAGGGACACACCCCTCCACTTT. This sequence encodes CASSLDRDTPLHF.

The rearrangement joins TRBV18 to TRBJ1-4; the D gene is possibly TRBD1 (5 bases). V was pared by 1 base and J by 0 bases, with 9 bases between. The CDR3 consists of 16 residues. Germline values: CDR1 KGHSH, CDR2 LQKENI. As DNA, the CDR3 is TGTGCCAGCTCACCACTAATACAGGCAACTAATGAAAAACTGTTTTTT. Translating it yields CASSPLIQATNEKLFF.

V usage is TRBV4-2 and J usage is TRBJ1-2; D unresolved. Trimming took 0 bases from V and 8 from J, leaving 7 bases between them. The CDR3 is 12 amino acids. The germline V gene encodes CDR1 LGHNA and CDR2 YNFKEQ. The CDR3 spells CASSQDGRGYTF. In DNA form, the CDR3 reads TGTGCCAGCAGCCAAGATGGTCGGGGCTACACCTTC.

The CDR3 DNA sequence: TGTGCCAGCAACCCGGGGAGCTCCTACGAGCAGTACTTC. Encoded protein: CASNPGSSYEQYF. The genes are TRBV7-2 and TRBJ2-7; possible D gene TRBD2, 5 bases. Germline assignment: CDR1 SGHTA and CDR2 FQGNSA. This CDR3 region has 13 residues. The V and J ends lost 7 bases and 0 bases respectively, with 10 bases between them.

The chain employs TRBV25-1 and TRBJ1-3; a possible D gene is TRBD1 (5 bases). Germline CDR1 MGHDK, CDR2 SYGVNS. V was shortened by 8 bases and J by 0 bases, with 23 bases between the two germline ends. The CDR3 is 18 residues long. CDR3 residues: CASGMGGTVSLSGNTIYF. CDR3 DNA: TGTGCCAGCGGGATGGGAGGGACCGTATCTCTCTCTGGAAACACCATATATTTT.

The V gene is TRBV19, the J gene TRBJ2-7, with 9 bases that match TRBD1. The V gene end was trimmed by 7 bases and the J gene end by 6 bases; junction bases not matched to a gene: 10. The CDR3 loop spans 14 amino acids. Germline values: CDR1 LNHDA, CDR2 SQIVND (reference sequence). Here the CDR3 reads CASKVGTGHIEQYF. The CDR3 DNA is TGTGCCAGTAAGGTCGGGACAGGGCATATCGAGCAGTACTTC.